This T cell receptor beta chain was sequenced for a study of control samples from healthy donors and cancer patients. This clone has a single count. This CDR3 is built from 17 residues. Trimming cost V 4 bases and J 5 bases, with 23 bases left between them. Germline CDR1 and CDR2: SGHNT and YYREEE (reference sequence). Clones were read by immunoSEQ multiplex PCR, and TCRdb kept only the in-frame ones, dropping some. The sample holds about 150,000 clones, around 92% seen once. The receptor was isolated from a woman aged 40 to 50 in good health. The chain links TRBV5-4 to TRBJ2-3, with D possibly matching TRBD2 (6 bases). Sequencing was performed on blood. In nucleotides, the CDR3 is TGTGCCAGCAGCCCTCAACCGATCCTTAAGGAGGGAGATACGCAGTATTTT. It yields the protein CASSPQPILKEGDTQYF.